These 31 T cell receptor beta chains originate from one sample sequenced in a study of blood T cell repertoires in COVID-19. Data came from immunoSEQ multiplex PCR; TCRdb stores just in-frame clones and leaves some out. The table includes under 150,000 clones, about four fifths detected once. The sample comprised peripheral blood. The receptors were sampled from a man aged 80 or over with acute or convalescent COVID-19.

CDR3 protein: CSAGGSNTEAFF. CDR3 sequence (DNA): TGCAGTGCGGGGGGCAGTAACACTGAAGCTTTCTTT. The chain carries TRBV29-1 and TRBJ1-1; maybe TRBD1 (6 bases). The germline CDR1 and CDR2 sequences are SQVTM and ANQGSEA. There are 12 residues in the CDR3.

This clone was detected a few times. The genes are TRBV4-2 and TRBJ2-7, with 7 bases that match TRBD1. Losses at the gene ends were 4 bases for V and 7 bases for J; bases not matched to a gene: 16. The CDR3 spans 16 residues. Germline CDR1 LGHNA, CDR2 YNFKEQ. The DNA of the CDR3 is TGTGCCAGCAGCCGGGGGATTGAGGGGGCAAAGGGGGAGCAGTACTTC. It codes for CASSRGIEGAKGEQYF.

The CDR3 reads CASRSTGGNSPLHF. In nucleotides, the CDR3 is TGTGCCAGCAGATCAACAGGGGGTAATTCACCCCTCCACTTT. V gene TRBV27 combines with J gene TRBJ1-6; 8 nucleotides match TRBD1. Germline V lookup: CDR1 MNHEY, CDR2 SMNVEV (reference sequence). The CDR3 is made up of 14 amino acids. V shed 6 bases and J 6 bases; nucleotides not matched to a gene: 4.

The chain recombines TRBV7-3 with TRBJ2-2; tentatively, D is TRBD1 (6 bases). Trimming left V 3 bases short and J 3 bases short, with 11 bases between. This CDR3 spans 15 amino acids. The germline V gene has CDR1 SGHTA and CDR2 FQGTGA. The CDR3 reads CASSLGAAYTGELFF. Here the CDR3 DNA reads TGTGCCAGCAGCTTGGGGGCGGCGTACACCGGGGAGCTGTTTTTT.

The V gene is TRBV28, the J gene TRBJ2-1; tentatively, D is TRBD2 (6 bases). The V gene's germline CDR1 is MDHEN and CDR2 SYDVKM. This CDR3 has 15 residues. V was shortened by 8 bases and J by 4 bases, with 18 bases between the two germline ends. The CDR3 reads CASLGGDNGYNEQFF. The CDR3 bases are TGTGCCAGCCTAGGAGGGGATAACGGATACAATGAGCAGTTCTTC. Drawing the rest from reference TRBV28 and TRBJ2-1, the complete variable domain is DVKVTQSSRYLVKRTGEKVFLECVQDMDHENMFWYRQDPGLGLRLIYFSYDVKMKEKGDIPEGYSVSREKKERFSLILESASTNQTSMYLCASLGGDNGYNEQFFGPGTRLTVL.

This chain connects TRBV19 to TRBJ1-1, with D unresolved. The length of the CDR3 is 13 residues. The germline CDR1 and CDR2 sequences are LNHDA and SQIVND (reference sequence). The V and J ends lost 4 bases and 1 base respectively, with 7 bases between them. The CDR3 reads CASSRLTNTEAFF. As DNA, the CDR3 is TGTGCCAGTAGTAGGCTTACGAACACTGAAGCTTTCTTT.

The rearrangement joins TRBV29-1 to TRBJ2-5, with 14 bases fitting TRBD2. V lost 4 bases, J lost 4 bases, and 2 bases stayed unmatched. Germline lookup yields CDR1 SQVTM and CDR2 ANQGSEA. This CDR3 region has 14 residues. The CDR3 DNA reads TGCAGCGTTGTAGGGACTAGCGGGGGAGAGACCCAGTACTTC. Protein product: CSVVGTSGGETQYF.

The rearrangement links TRBV12-3 or TRBV12-4 to TRBJ2-5; 7 bases align to TRBD1. Unmatched junction bases numbered 4, after V lost 5 bases and J lost 4 bases. The CDR3 is 13 residues long. CDR3 amino acids: CASSIQGRETQYF. The CDR3 DNA follows: TGTGCCAGCAGTATACAGGGGCGAGAGACCCAGTACTTC.

The rearrangement links TRBV7-9 to TRBJ1-2; 10 positions match TRBD1. Germline CDR1 is SEHNR and CDR2 is FQNEAQ (reference sequence). The CDR3 sequence is 15 residues long. V was clipped by 5 bases and J by 4 bases; unmatched bases: 7. The CDR3 DNA reads TGTGCCAGCAGCGAGTCCGGGACAGGGGCCTATGGCTACACCTTC. Translation gives CASSESGTGAYGYTF. Using reference TRBV7-9 and TRBJ1-2 for the parts outside the CDR3, the full variable domain is DTGVSQNPRHKITKRGQNVTFRCDPISEHNRLYWYRQTLGQGPEFLTYFQNEAQLEKSRLLSDRFSAERPKGSFSTLEIQRTEQGDSAMYLCASSESGTGAYGYTFGSGTRLTVV.

In nucleotides, the CDR3 is TGTGCCAGCAGCAGAGATCTAAGCACAGATACGCAGTATTTT. The encoded protein is CASSRDLSTDTQYF. V usage is TRBV11-2 and J usage is TRBJ2-3; D gene ambiguous. CDR3 length equals 14 residues. Germline loops: CDR1 SGHAT, CDR2 FQNNGV. V was cut by 5 bases and J by 0 bases, with 9 bases left in between.

The chain couples TRBV6-1 to TRBJ2-2; possibly TRBD1 for D (5 bases). Germline CDR1 and CDR2: MNHNS and SASEGT. This CDR3 spans 17 amino acids. Trimming cost V 4 bases and J 0 bases, with 15 bases left between them. CDR3 sequence: CASSGRQIAANTGELFF. In nucleotides, the CDR3 is TGTGCCAGCAGTGGGAGACAGATCGCCGCGAACACCGGGGAGCTGTTTTTT.

This chain joins TRBV4-2 and TRBJ2-6; D remains unclear. V lost 4 bases and J 4 bases, leaving 14 bases between the germline ends. The CDR3 runs 16 residues. Germline V CDR1 and CDR2: LGHNA, YNFKEQ. CDR3 amino acids: CASSPLVSQGANVLTF. The CDR3 DNA follows: TGTGCCAGCAGCCCTTTGGTTTCTCAGGGGGCCAACGTCCTGACTTTC.

The rearrangement uses TRBV30 and TRBJ1-4, with D maybe TRBD1 (6 bases). Germline V gene sequence: CDR1 GTSNPN, CDR2 SVGIG (reference sequence). V gave up 5 bases and J gave up 5 bases, with 12 bases separating them. The CDR3 extends over 13 amino acids. As DNA, the CDR3 is TGTGCCTGGGCGACAGGTGGGAATGAAAAACTGTTTTTT. Translating gives CAWATGGNEKLFF.

This clone was counted many times. This chain uses TRBV2 with TRBJ1-5; 7 bases are a match to TRBD1. CDR1 and CDR2 (germline): SNHLY, FYNNEI. This CDR3 region has 14 residues. J gave up 3 bases and V 6 bases, and 5 bases lay outside the gene matches. CDR3 DNA sequence: TGTGCCAGCAGGAGACAGGGCCCCAATCAGCCCCAGCATTTT. It yields the protein CASRRQGPNQPQHF.

The chain links TRBV15 to TRBJ2-2, with D tentatively TRBD2 (6 bases). This CDR3 is 14 amino acids long. V lost 5 bases to trimming and J lost 2 bases, with 9 bases between them. Germline V gene lookup returns CDR1 LNHNV and CDR2 YYDKDF (reference sequence). The CDR3 is CATSREINTGELFF. The CDR3, as DNA: TGTGCCACCAGCCGGGAGATAAACACCGGGGAGCTGTTTTTT. Looking up the rest from reference TRBV15 and TRBJ2-2 gives the full variable domain: DAMVIQNPRYQVTQFGKPVTLSCSQTLNHNVMYWYQQKSSQAPKLLFHYYDKDFNNEADTPDNFQSRRPNTSFCFLDIRSPGLGDTAMYLCATSREINTGELFFGEGSRLTVL.

The genes are TRBV19 and TRBJ2-1, with D hard to call. Germline lookup yields CDR1 LNHDA and CDR2 SQIVND (reference sequence). Trimming shortened V by 8 bases and J by 0 bases, and 8 bases separated the two germline ends. The CDR3 length is 13 residues. The chain's CDR3 is CASRSSSYNEQFF. In DNA form, the CDR3 reads TGTGCCAGTCGGTCTAGCTCCTACAATGAGCAGTTCTTC.

This sequence joins TRBV6-5 and TRBJ1-3; 10 nucleotides agree with TRBD1. The CDR3 is 15 residues long. CDR1 MNHEY and CDR2 SVGAGI come from the germline V gene. Trimming took 3 bases from V and 2 from J; bases not matched to a gene: 1. CDR3 amino acids: CASSYDRGPGNTIYF. DNA of the CDR3: TGTGCCAGCAGTTATGACAGGGGGCCTGGAAACACCATATATTTT.

This chain's CDR3 is CASSLELAGGLDTGELFF. Here the CDR3 DNA reads TGTGCCAGCAGCTTAGAACTAGCGGGGGGCCTGGACACCGGGGAGCTGTTTTTT. The chain uses TRBV7-8 and TRBJ2-2; 12 bases map to TRBD2. Trimming took 1 base from V and 3 from J; bases not matched to a gene: 6. Germline V gene lookup returns CDR1 SGHVS and CDR2 FQNEAQ. The CDR3 extends over 18 amino acids. Looking up the rest from reference TRBV7-8 and TRBJ2-2 gives the full variable domain: GAGVSQSPRYKVAKRGQDVALRCDPISGHVSLFWYQQALGQGPEFLTYFQNEAQLDKSGLPSDRFFAERPEGSVSTLKIQRTQQEDSAVYLCASSLELAGGLDTGELFFGEGSRLTVL.

The chain combines TRBV5-1 with TRBJ2-5, with TRBD1 identical over 10 bases. The germline gives CDR1 SGHRS, CDR2 YFSETQ. The CDR3 extends over 17 amino acids. Losses at the gene ends were 0 bases for V and 5 bases for J; bases not matched to a gene: 10. CDR3 sequence: CASSLAPGQGSYETQYF. CDR3 coding DNA: TGCGCCAGCAGCTTGGCCCCGGGACAGGGGTCCTACGAGACCCAGTACTTC.

The V call is TRBV28, the J call TRBJ1-5, with 9 bases lining up with TRBD1. After removal of 8 bases from V and 3 bases from J, the junction contained 11 bases not matched to a gene. CDR3 size: 16 residues. Germline values: CDR1 MDHEN, CDR2 SYDVKM. Here the CDR3 reads CASVRPGQGNNQPQHF. Written as DNA, the CDR3 is TGTGCCAGCGTCCGACCGGGACAGGGAAACAATCAGCCCCAGCATTTT.

The chain combines TRBV3-1 (or the pseudogene TRBV3-2) with TRBJ2-2; D remains ambiguous. The germline V and J ends were trimmed by 0 bases and 6 bases, with 5 bases remaining between them. Germline CDR1 reads LGHDT; CDR2 reads YNNKEL (reference sequence). The CDR3 has 13 residues. CDR3 sequence: CASSQDSAGELFF. Here the CDR3 DNA reads TGTGCCAGCAGCCAAGACAGCGCCGGGGAGCTGTTTTTT.

The chain combines TRBV2 with TRBJ2-2; a possible D gene is TRBD1 (5 bases). Germline CDR1 and CDR2: SNHLY and FYNNEI. The CDR3 totals 13 residues. V dropped 7 bases and J dropped 7 bases, with 13 bases sitting between them. The CDR3 DNA reads as TGTGCCAGCAACTGGCAGGGTGGCGGGGAGCTGTTTTTT. Its protein is CASNWQGGGELFF.

The chain uses TRBV5-4 and TRBJ1-2; 9 bases are a match to TRBD1. The CDR3 contains 13 residues. V lost 4 bases to trimming and J lost 8 bases; unmatched junction nucleotides: 6. In germline, CDR1 is SGHNT, CDR2 YYREEE (reference sequence). CDR3 sequence: CASSPQGASGYTF. The CDR3 DNA reads TGTGCCAGCAGCCCACAGGGGGCGTCGGGCTACACCTTC. The complete variable domain, with remaining parts taken from reference TRBV5-4 and TRBJ1-2, reads ETGVTQSPTHLIKTRGQQVTLRCSSQSGHNTVSWYQQALGQGPQFIFQYYREEENGRGNFPPRFSGLQFPNYSSELNVNALELDDSALYLCASSPQGASGYTFGSGTRLTVV.

The chain links TRBV10-3 to TRBJ2-1; D possibly corresponds to TRBD2 (6 bases). The ends were cut back, 4 bases at V and 2 bases at J, with 18 bases in the middle. Germline CDR1 ENHRY, CDR2 SYGVKD. CDR3 length equals 17 residues. The CDR3 spells CAISGPDGGMTYNEQFF. The CDR3 DNA is TGTGCCATCAGTGGCCCGGACGGAGGGATGACCTACAATGAGCAGTTCTTC.

With respect to this clone: Other DNA sequences from this sample encode an identical CDR3 as well. V and J are TRBV3-1 (or the pseudogene TRBV3-2) and TRBJ1-6; 7 bases are shared with TRBD1. This CDR3 has 14 residues. V lost 4 bases to trimming and J lost 5 bases; unmatched junction nucleotides: 2. The germline CDR1 and CDR2 sequences are LGHDT and YNNKEL (reference sequence). The CDR3 sequence: CASSRTGDNSPLHF. For the CDR3, the DNA is TGTGCCAGCAGCCGGACAGGTGATAATTCACCCCTCCACTTT.

The gene calls are TRBV6-5 and TRBJ1-1, with D hard to call. With 7 bases removed from V and 4 bases from J, the gap between germline ends came to 13 bases. The germline CDR1 and CDR2 sequences are MNHEY and SVGAGI. The CDR3 is 13 residues long. Here the CDR3 reads CASTRGGLTEAFF. Written as DNA, the CDR3 is TGTGCCAGCACACGAGGAGGGCTCACTGAAGCTTTCTTT.

V gene TRBV29-1 combines with J gene TRBJ2-7, with D possibly TRBD2 on 6 matching bases. This CDR3 comprises 12 residues. Germline loops: CDR1 SQVTM, CDR2 ANQGSEA. V lost 4 bases and J lost 3, with 10 bases in between. CDR3 loop: CSVAAEGYEQYF. The CDR3 nucleotides are TGCAGCGTTGCGGCGGAGGGCTACGAGCAGTACTTC.

The chain has TRBV29-1 and TRBJ1-1, with D tentatively TRBD1 (5 bases). This CDR3 has 11 amino acids. CDR1 is SQVTM and CDR2 is ANQGSEA in the germline V gene. V was clipped by 6 bases and J by 5 bases, with 10 bases between them. CDR3 residues: CSVSRGTEAFF. In DNA form, the CDR3 reads TGCAGCGTCTCTAGGGGTACTGAAGCTTTCTTT.

The chain links TRBV3-1 (or the pseudogene TRBV3-2) to TRBJ1-2; 7 bases align to TRBD1. There are 16 residues in the CDR3. The V segment lost 1 base and the J segment 7 bases; nucleotides outside the gene matches: 12. Germline V CDR1 and CDR2: LGHDT, YNNKEL (reference sequence). The CDR3 is CASSQGGRTGTGGYTF. The CDR3, as DNA: TGTGCCAGCAGCCAAGGAGGTCGGACAGGCACTGGTGGCTACACCTTC.

There are many counts of this clone. J is TRBJ1-2 and V is TRBV4-3, with TRBD1 matching over 9 bases. The CDR3 sequence is 15 residues long. In germline, CDR1 is LGHNA, CDR2 YSLEER. With V trimmed by 3 bases and J by 6 bases, 8 bases remained unmatched. The CDR3 protein is CASSHALGQGDGYTF. The CDR3 DNA reads as TGCGCCAGCAGCCACGCGCTGGGACAGGGTGATGGCTACACCTTC.

V is TRBV28 and J is TRBJ2-7; 10 nucleotides align to TRBD1. After removal of 4 bases from V and 2 bases from J, the junction contained 5 bases not matched to a gene. The CDR3 runs to 15 residues. CDR1 is MDHEN, CDR2 SYDVKM, per germline. CDR3 loop: CASSSPGTGAYEQYF. In DNA form, the CDR3 reads TGTGCCAGCAGTTCCCCCGGGACAGGGGCCTACGAGCAGTACTTC.